This T cell receptor (beta chain) stems from a study of T cells in Graves' hyperthyroidism and ophthalmopathy. This clonotype occurred a few times. What it recognizes is unknown. Hyperthyroidism, newly diagnosed and lasting under 2 months, affected patients aged 18 to 65. PBMCs were obtained from 9.5 to 10 ml fresh peripheral blood. Study-level points and caveats: From stable hyperthyroidism, ophthalmopathy was separated by a 13 V-J model.

The source material, RNA transcripts, was used to amplify TCR beta CDR3 regions. First-round RT-PCR of the TCR CDR3 relied on the HTBI primer set. A single record per CDR3 protein comes from TCRdb applying MiXCR to the multiplex PCR reads. The sample has about 400,000 distinct CDR3 sequences; 15% are singletons. CDR3 length: 14 amino acids. Trimming left V 1 base short and J 2 bases short, with 9 bases between. Germline V gene data show CDR1 as LNHNV and CDR2 as YYDKDF (reference sequence). The sequence was collected from a young woman with Graves' hyperthyroidism. The chain links TRBV15 to TRBJ2-7; D possibly corresponds to TRBD1 (6 bases). Sequences were obtained from blood. The CDR3 DNA reads as TGTGCCACCAGCAGAGCACAGGGCGCCTACGAGCAGTACTTC. Its translation is CATSRAQGAYEQYF.